Listed below are T cell receptor beta chains from one sample, sequenced in a study of blood T cell repertoires in COVID-19. This table comes from immunoSEQ multiplex PCR, and its TCRdb copy is limited to in-frame clones, with some not included. The sample has about 35,000 clones; about 90% are singletons. The material sequenced was peripheral blood. Every receptor here comes from an elderly man with active COVID-19. Each CDR3 is given with its conserved first and last residue. D genes are given only for firm matches. Size is stated for part of the rows, as once, few or many counts, or as a class when the clone is expanded.

TRBV5-4	TRBD2	TRBJ2-7	.	CASSRTSGSGEQYF	TGTGCCAGCAGCCGGACTAGCGGGTCGGGCGAGCAGTACTTC
TRBV7-4	.	TRBJ2-3	.	CASRPRDTQYF	TGTGCCAGCAGGCCTAGGGATACGCAGTATTTT
TRBV25-1	.	TRBJ2-5	.	CASSTTQKETQYF	TGTGCCAGCAGCACTACACAAAAAGAGACCCAGTACTTC
TRBV28	.	TRBJ1-1	.	CASSFAGAINTEAFF	TGTGCCAGCAGTTTTGCAGGGGCCATCAACACTGAAGCTTTCTTT
TRBV6-2/TRBV6-3	TRBD1	TRBJ2-5	.	CASSSDRGIQETQYF	TGTGCCAGCAGTTCCGACAGGGGTATACAAGAGACCCAGTACTTC
TRBV7-2	TRBD1	TRBJ2-7	.	CASSSRRTGDEQYF	TGTGCCAGCAGCTCCCGCAGGACAGGGGACGAGCAGTACTTC
TRBV30	.	TRBJ1-4	.	CAWRRGRGAEKLFF	TGTGCCTGGAGGCGGGGAAGGGGAGCAGAAAAACTGTTTTTT
TRBV9	TRBD1	TRBJ2-3	.	CASSALQGSYTDTQYF	TGTGCCAGCAGCGCCCTACAGGGGTCTTACACAGATACGCAGTATTTT
TRBV30	TRBD2	TRBJ2-3	few	CAWELAGGITDTQYF	TGTGCCTGGGAACTAGCGGGAGGAATCACAGATACGCAGTATTTT
TRBV7-6	TRBD2	TRBJ2-1	.	CASSFLQREVHNEQFF	TGTGCCAGCAGCTTCCTTCAGCGGGAGGTTCACAATGAGCAGTTCTTC
TRBV28	.	TRBJ2-6	.	CASSNGGSGANVLTF	TGTGCCAGCAGCAACGGGGGCTCTGGGGCCAACGTCCTGACTTTC
TRBV3-1/TRBV3-2	TRBD1	TRBJ1-3	.	CASSLRGQNTIYF	TGTGCCAGCAGCCTCAGGGGGCAGAACACCATATATTTT
TRBV5-1	TRBD1	TRBJ2-5	few	CASSPRTGETQYF	TGCGCCAGCAGCCCGAGGACAGGGGAGACCCAGTACTTC
TRBV28	.	TRBJ2-1	once	CASSPSESSYNEQFF	TGTGCCAGCAGTCCAAGCGAGAGCTCCTACAATGAGCAGTTCTTC
TRBV19	TRBD2	TRBJ2-2	.	CASSALAGRAGELFF	TGTGCCAGTAGTGCTCTAGCGGGAAGGGCCGGGGAGCTGTTTTTT
TRBV18	TRBD1	TRBJ1-1	.	CASSRTGQTEAFF	TGTGCCAGCTCGCGGACAGGGCAAACTGAAGCTTTCTTT
TRBV6-2/TRBV6-3	.	TRBJ1-1	.	CASSSPRTVLGGWSEAFF	TGTGCCAGCAGTTCCCCAAGGACTGTATTGGGTGGTTGGTCGGAAGCTTTCTTT
TRBV3-1/TRBV3-2	.	TRBJ1-2	.	CASSQDLAWSYGYTF	TGTGCCAGCAGCCAAGATTTGGCCTGGAGCTATGGCTACACCTTC
TRBV30	.	TRBJ1-3	.	CAWSAARSYGGPSGNTIYF	TGTGCCTGGAGTGCAGCGCGATCGTATGGGGGCCCCTCTGGAAACACCATATATTTT
TRBV9	.	TRBJ1-4	.	CASSVAGQPTNEKLFF	TGTGCCAGCAGCGTAGCTGGACAGCCAACTAATGAAAAACTGTTTTTT
TRBV7-9	TRBD2	TRBJ2-3	.	CASSLGGSTGDTQYF	TGTGCCAGCAGCTTAGGCGGGAGTACCGGAGATACGCAGTATTTT
TRBV7-9	.	TRBJ2-1	.	CASREQTEQFF	TGTGCCAGCAGGGAACAGACTGAGCAGTTCTTC
TRBV3-1/TRBV3-2	TRBD2	TRBJ2-6	.	CASSQILAGSSGANVLTF	TGTGCCAGCAGCCAAATCCTAGCGGGAAGCTCTGGGGCCAACGTCCTGACTTTC
TRBV7-9	TRBD2	TRBJ2-3	.	CASSLGTSGRADTQYF	TGTGCCAGCAGCTTGGGGACTAGCGGGAGAGCAGATACGCAGTATTTT
TRBV5-1	TRBD1	TRBJ2-7	.	CASSPGTALTYEQYF	TGCGCCAGCAGCCCCGGGACAGCCCTAACCTACGAGCAGTACTTC
TRBV5-6	.	TRBJ1-1	.	CASSLGGASTEAFF	TGTGCCAGCAGCCTAGGGGGGGCTAGCACTGAAGCTTTCTTT
TRBV12-5	TRBD1	TRBJ1-2	.	CASGSGQGAYGYTF	TGTGCTAGTGGTTCGGGACAGGGGGCCTATGGCTACACCTTC
TRBV18	TRBD1	TRBJ1-5	.	CASSPGTGENQPQHF	TGTGCCAGCTCACCTGGGACAGGGGAAAATCAGCCCCAGCATTTT
TRBV28	TRBD1	TRBJ1-2	once	CASRSVGTGPGYTF	TGTGCCAGCAGAAGCGTTGGGACAGGGCCAGGCTACACCTTC
TRBV5-1	.	TRBJ1-1	.	CASSNGQPNTEAFF	TGCGCCAGCAGCAACGGACAGCCAAACACTGAAGCTTTCTTT
TRBV28	TRBD1	TRBJ1-2	.	CASSLKGAYGYTF	TGTGCCAGCAGTTTAAAGGGGGCCTATGGCTACACCTTC
TRBV28	.	TRBJ2-5	once	CASMLRETQYF	TGTGCCAGCATGCTCCGGGAGACCCAGTACTTC
TRBV27	TRBD2	TRBJ2-7	once	CASSKQLAGVGEQYF	TGTGCCAGCAGTAAGCAACTAGCGGGAGTTGGCGAGCAGTACTTC
TRBV4-3	.	TRBJ2-1	few	CASSQEWEGGNEQFF	TGCGCCAGCAGCCAAGAGTGGGAAGGGGGCAATGAGCAGTTCTTC
TRBV5-5	TRBD2	TRBJ2-1	.	CASSVAGVVHNEQFF	TGTGCCAGCAGCGTGGCGGGAGTGGTCCACAATGAGCAGTTCTTC
TRBV12-3/TRBV12-4	TRBD2	TRBJ2-1	.	CASTTGGLNEQFF	TGTGCCAGCACAACGGGAGGGCTGAATGAGCAGTTCTTC
TRBV7-2	.	TRBJ1-6	.	CASSPGRDSYNSPLHF	TGTGCCAGCAGCCCAGGACGGGATTCCTATAATTCACCCCTCCACTTT
TRBV7-8	TRBD1	TRBJ1-6	.	CASSLASWTGYNSPLHF	TGTGCCAGCAGCTTAGCGAGCTGGACAGGGTATAATTCACCCCTCCACTTT
TRBV2	TRBD1	TRBJ1-5	.	CASTPDRGMNQPQHF	TGTGCCAGCACGCCCGACAGGGGGATGAATCAGCCCCAGCATTTT
TRBV18	TRBD1	TRBJ2-4	.	CASSSSTGTGSKNIQYF	TGTGCCAGCTCATCATCGACCGGGACAGGGTCCAAAAACATTCAGTACTTC